This TCR beta chain was found in a study of blood T cell repertoires in COVID-19. The protocol was immunoSEQ multiplex PCR, while the TCRdb copy is restricted to in-frame clones and leaves out a portion. The repertoire holds around 300,000 clones, with approximately 89% as singletons. Allocation to cohorts depended on clinical history reported by the participants. The receptor comes from a woman aged 60 to 75 who had recovered from COVID-19. The sample comprised PBMCs or T cells enriched from blood (not recorded which).

The CDR3 region has the DNA TGTGCCAGCAGCCTGACAGGGGCCCTCAATCAGCCCCAGCATTTT. Translating gives CASSLTGALNQPQHF. V usage is TRBV28 and J usage is TRBJ1-5, with 8 bases lining up with TRBD1. The germline V gene has CDR1 MDHEN and CDR2 SYDVKM. V was pared by 6 bases and J by 3 bases, with 7 bases of the junction left unmatched. The CDR3 covers 15 residues. The entire variable domain, with the rest obtained from reference TRBV28 and TRBJ1-5, is as follows: DVKVTQSSRYLVKRTGEKVFLECVQDMDHENMFWYRQDPGLGLRLIYFSYDVKMKEKGDIPEGYSVSREKKERFSLILESASTNQTSMYLCASSLTGALNQPQHFGDGTRLSIL.